The 13 T cell receptor beta chains below come from one sample, sequenced in a study of vaccination effects on CD4 cells after COVID-19. After less than twelve days in culture, the CD4+ T cells were isolated. Assay: immunoSEQ multiplex PCR; the TCRdb copy retains only in-frame clones and omits some. The sample shows more than 35,000 clones, 82% of them seen only once. Their antigen targets remain unknown. Sequenced material: CD4+ T cells from PBMCs cultured without peptide, taken before COVID-19 vaccination. These receptors all come from a human donor who received a COVID-19 vaccine.

The J gene is TRBJ2-7, the V gene TRBV10-2, with D hard to call. The V end lost 7 bases, the J end lost 3 bases, and 16 bases lay between the germline ends. Germline V gene lookup returns CDR1 WSHSY and CDR2 SAAADI. The length of the CDR3 is 14 residues. The CDR3 DNA follows: TGCGCCAGCAAGCTCACGGAAGAGAACTACGAGCAGTACGTC. It encodes CASKLTEENYEQYV.

V usage is TRBV18 and J usage is TRBJ1-2; D may be TRBD1 (6 bases). The germline CDR1 and CDR2 sequences are KGHSH and LQKENI. The CDR3 has 18 amino acids. The germline V and J ends were trimmed by 4 bases and 3 bases, with 24 bases remaining between them. CDR3 protein: CASSRNVGGRVADYGYTF. The CDR3 DNA reads as TGTGCCAGCTCACGGAATGTCGGGGGCCGGGTCGCGGACTATGGCTACACCTTC.

This chain uses TRBV18 with TRBJ1-4; the D gene is possibly TRBD1 (5 bases). The CDR3 loop spans 16 amino acids. Trimming left V 1 base short and J 3 bases short, with 12 bases between. Germline V gene data show CDR1 as KGHSH and CDR2 as LQKENI. The CDR3 DNA follows: TGTGCCAGCTCACCACTCGGGGGGTCGGCTAATGAAAAACTGTTTTTT. It encodes CASSPLGGSANEKLFF. Full variable domain (rest looked up from reference TRBV18 and TRBJ1-4): NAGVMQNPRHLVRRRGQEARLRCSPMKGHSHVYWYRQLPEEGLKFMVYLQKENIIDESGMPKERFSAEFPKEGPSILRIQQVVRGDSAAYFCASSPLGGSANEKLFFGSGTQLSVL.

V gene TRBV6-5 combines with J gene TRBJ2-5; 7 bases match TRBD1. This CDR3 region has 12 residues. V dropped 4 bases and J dropped 4; count of bases not matched to a gene: 0. The V gene's germline CDR1 is MNHEY and CDR2 SVGAGI. The CDR3 sequence is CASSWTGETQYF. CDR3 sequence (DNA): TGTGCCAGCAGTTGGACAGGAGAGACCCAGTACTTC.

This clone was recorded a few times. V is TRBV12-5 and J is TRBJ1-1; 8 bases are a match to TRBD1. The V segment lost 4 bases and the J segment 6 bases; nucleotides outside the gene matches: 13. The CDR3 length is 16 residues. Germline CDR1 LGHNT, CDR2 FRNRAP. Here the CDR3 DNA reads TGTGCTAGTGGTTCTCGCCCAGGGGGCACGCTCTCTGAAGCTTTCTTT. Translated, it gives CASGSRPGGTLSEAFF.

The J gene is TRBJ1-5, the V gene TRBV7-9, with 8 bases identical to TRBD1. The CDR3 spans 16 residues. Per the germline V gene, CDR1 is SEHNR and CDR2 is FQNEAQ (reference sequence). Trimming took 4 bases from V and 6 from J; bases not matched to a gene: 11. CDR3 nucleotide sequence: TGTGCCAGCAGCTCCGGACAGGGACGGGATATTCAGCCCCAGCATTTT. This encodes CASSSGQGRDIQPQHF.

This chain joins TRBV6-5 and TRBJ1-3; 8 positions agree with TRBD1. The CDR3 runs 15 residues. J was trimmed by 4 bases and V by 4 bases; bases with no gene match: 6. The germline CDR1 and CDR2 sequences are MNHEY and SVGAGI. The CDR3 region is CASSWDRSDGNTIYF. CDR3 DNA: TGTGCCAGCAGTTGGGACAGGTCTGACGGAAACACCATATATTTT.

The chain has TRBV28 and TRBJ1-2; D gene uncertain. The length of the CDR3 is 14 residues. V was clipped by 5 bases and J by 0 bases, with 10 bases between them. Germline V lookup: CDR1 MDHEN, CDR2 SYDVKM. This CDR3 reads CASSPATTNYGYTF. CDR3 in DNA: TGTGCCAGCAGTCCTGCCACAACTAACTATGGCTACACCTTC.

This chain uses TRBV6-2 or TRBV6-3 with TRBJ2-2; 10 nucleotides agree with TRBD2. V was clipped by 5 bases and J by 6 bases; unmatched bases: 6. The V gene's germline CDR1 is MNHEY and CDR2 SVGEGT. The CDR3 runs 15 residues. CDR3 sequence: CASSKASGGPGELFF. CDR3 in DNA: TGTGCCAGCAGTAAGGCTAGCGGGGGTCCCGGGGAGCTGTTTTTT.

This chain joins TRBV2 and TRBJ2-3, with D unresolved. The CDR3 totals 13 residues. Germline CDR1 and CDR2: SNHLY and FYNNEI. V lost 6 bases and J lost 6, with 13 bases in between. Here the CDR3 DNA reads TGTGCCAGCAGCTACGAGACCGGGGATACGCAGTATTTT. Translated: CASSYETGDTQYF.

This clone was counted a single time. The V and J genes are TRBV5-5 and TRBJ2-7, with D perhaps matching TRBD1 or TRBD2 (7 bases each). Germline values: CDR1 SGHKS, CDR2 YYEKEE (reference sequence). The CDR3 runs 15 residues. V lost 1 base, J lost 3 bases, and 14 bases lay in between. This chain's CDR3 is CASSLQGRDSYEQYV. DNA for the CDR3: TGTGCCAGCAGCTTGCAAGGGAGGGACAGCTACGAGCAGTACGTC.

The chain has TRBV5-1 and TRBJ2-2; D remains unclear. Per the germline V gene, CDR1 is SGHRS and CDR2 is YFSETQ. This CDR3 region has 16 residues. Deletions cut 0 bases from V and 0 bases from J, with 9 bases between. This CDR3 reads CASSLEAVTNTGELFF. CDR3 DNA: TGCGCCAGCAGCTTGGAGGCGGTTACGAACACCGGGGAGCTGTTTTTT.

This chain connects TRBV5-6 to TRBJ2-7, with 11 bases that match TRBD1. Germline CDR1 and CDR2: SGHDT and YYEEEE. The V and J ends lost 2 bases and 6 bases, in that order; junction bases with no gene match: 7. The CDR3 spans 15 residues. The CDR3, as DNA: TGTGCCAGCAGCTTCCTCATGGGGACAGGGGGCGAGCAGTACGTC. It specifies CASSFLMGTGGEQYV.